Below are 8 T cell receptor beta chains sequenced from a single sample in a study of T cell responses to AZD1222 COVID-19 vaccine. Assay: immunoSEQ multiplex PCR; the TCRdb copy retains only in-frame clones and omits some. The top ten hold approximately 1.5% of the sample, which has 200,000 to 250,000 clones, 94% seen once. This sample comprised peripheral blood, obtained 28 days after the second dose of the MenACWY control vaccine. Receptor source: an adult who received the MenACWY meningococcal vaccine as a control.

This clone was detected once. The CDR3 nucleotides read TGTGCCAGCTCACCCACTGGGGGGACAGCCTCCTACGAGCAGTACTTC. Residues: CASSPTGGTASYEQYF. The V and J genes are TRBV18 and TRBJ2-7; a weak D match, TRBD1 (7 bases). The CDR3 length is 16 residues. Germline values: CDR1 KGHSH, CDR2 LQKENI. Trimming pared 3 bases from V and 0 bases from J, leaving 15 bases between.

The J gene is TRBJ2-1, the V gene TRBV18; 9 bases are a match to TRBD2. CDR3 length equals 16 residues. V shed 6 bases and J 2 bases; nucleotides not matched to a gene: 8. Germline V gene data show CDR1 as KGHSH and CDR2 as LQKENI. The CDR3 loop is CASSSGREGAYNEQFF. CDR3 in DNA: TGTGCCAGCTCCTCCGGGCGGGAGGGGGCCTACAATGAGCAGTTCTTC.

This chain joins TRBV7-3 and TRBJ2-7; the match to TRBD2 covers 8 bases. After removal of 5 bases from V and 2 bases from J, the junction contained 8 bases not matched to a gene. Germline V gene lookup returns CDR1 SGHTA and CDR2 FQGTGA. This CDR3 region has 15 residues. The CDR3: CASSREGGAPYEQYF. As DNA, the CDR3 is TGTGCCAGCAGCCGGGAGGGGGGAGCCCCCTACGAGCAGTACTTC.

CDR3 sequence (DNA): TGCGCCAGCACCAGGGGAGCTAACTATGGCTACACCTTC. It encodes CASTRGANYGYTF. The rearrangement links TRBV5-1 to TRBJ1-2, with D perhaps TRBD1 (6 bases). This CDR3 spans 13 amino acids. Germline CDR1 is SGHRS and CDR2 is YFSETQ. The V end was cut by 6 bases, the J end by 0 bases, with 9 bases between.

The CDR3 loop is CASSLRRGETQYF. The CDR3 bases are TGTGCCAGCAGCCTCAGAAGAGGGGAGACCCAGTACTTC. The chain links TRBV7-3 to TRBJ2-5, with D possibly TRBD2 on 5 matching bases. CDR3 length: 13 residues. V was cut by 5 bases and J by 5 bases, with 12 bases left in between. Per the germline V gene, CDR1 is SGHTA and CDR2 is FQGTGA.

This CDR3 is CASSKRQDNYGYTF. The CDR3 nucleotides read TGTGCCAGCAGTAAAAGACAGGATAACTATGGCTACACCTTC. V and J are TRBV2 and TRBJ1-2, with D perhaps TRBD1 (6 bases). Germline CDR1 SNHLY, CDR2 FYNNEI. Trimming shortened V by 5 bases and J by 1 base, and 11 bases separated the two germline ends. The CDR3 is 14 residues long.

The chain couples TRBV27 to TRBJ2-3; 12 bases are shared with TRBD1. The CDR3 has 20 amino acids. V shed 5 bases, J shed 1 base, and the junction held 16 bases outside the gene matches. CDR1 and CDR2 from the germline V gene are MNHEY and SMNVEV (reference sequence). For the CDR3, the DNA is TGTGCCAGCAGTAACGCCCCGGTCCGGGACAGGGGGCCGGGCACAGATACGCAGTATTTT. Protein product: CASSNAPVRDRGPGTDTQYF.

The chain couples TRBV29-1 to TRBJ1-2, with D unclear. Germline V lookup: CDR1 SQVTM, CDR2 ANQGSEA. Between the trimmed V and J ends, which lost 5 bases and 8 bases, there was a span of 15 bases. The CDR3 is made up of 12 amino acids. The CDR3 protein is CSVSDLTRGYTF. The CDR3 DNA sequence: TGCAGCGTTTCTGACCTAACCCGAGGCTACACCTTC.